This TCR beta chain was recorded in a study of somatic mutations in cytotoxic T cells in rheumatoid arthritis. Overall study: A roughly 32 ml EDTA sample of patient blood was drawn right after diagnosis, before any treatment. Certain T-cell populations stained with V beta antibodies were FACS-sorted to nearly 100% purity, and V beta1+ cells were TCRB-sequenced.

Only in-frame clones appear in the TCRdb table, and some are missing; sequencing was by immunoSEQ multiplex PCR. This table has 4,400 or so clones, approximately 80% appearing once. CDR1 and CDR2 (germline): MNHEY, SMNVEV (reference sequence). CDR3 length: 15 residues. The trim removed 4 bases at V and 8 bases at J, leaving 4 bases unmatched. Whole-study results and caveats: CD8+ T-cell clonality did not differ significantly between rheumatoid arthritis patients and age-matched healthy controls.

Turning to this clone: The antigen is not known.

This rearrangement joins TRBV27 to TRBJ2-1; 14 bases match TRBD2. The origin of this receptor is a man aged 35 to 55 with rheumatoid arthritis. The material was CD8+ T cells sorted from blood, obtained at a follow-up visit. CDR3 protein: CASSSGTSGSHEQFF. Here the CDR3 DNA reads TGTGCCAGCAGTTCAGGGACTAGCGGGAGCCATGAGCAGTTCTTC.